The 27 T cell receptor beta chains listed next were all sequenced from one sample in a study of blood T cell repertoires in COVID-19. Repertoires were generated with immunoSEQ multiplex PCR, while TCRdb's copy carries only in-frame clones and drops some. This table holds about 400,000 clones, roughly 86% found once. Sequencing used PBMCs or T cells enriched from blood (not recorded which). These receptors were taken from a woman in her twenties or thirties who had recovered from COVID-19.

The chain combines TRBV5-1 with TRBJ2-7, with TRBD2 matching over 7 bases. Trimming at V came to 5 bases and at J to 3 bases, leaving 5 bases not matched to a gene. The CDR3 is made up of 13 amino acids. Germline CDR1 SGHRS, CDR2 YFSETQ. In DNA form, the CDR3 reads TGCGCCAGCAGGCGGGACTACAACTACGAGCAGTACTTC. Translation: CASRRDYNYEQYF.

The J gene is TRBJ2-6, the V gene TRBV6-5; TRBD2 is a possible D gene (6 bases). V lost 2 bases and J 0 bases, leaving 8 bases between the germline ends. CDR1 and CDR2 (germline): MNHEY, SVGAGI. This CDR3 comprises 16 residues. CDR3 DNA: TGTGCCAGCAGTTACATCGGGGGCTCTGGGGCCAACGTCCTGACTTTC. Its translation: CASSYIGGSGANVLTF.

The chain's CDR3 is CASLGGAPQSYHGYTF. The CDR3 DNA sequence: TGTGCCAGCCTTGGGGGGGCACCTCAATCCTATCATGGCTACACCTTC. The V call is TRBV28, the J call TRBJ1-2; D may be TRBD1 (6 bases). Germline values: CDR1 MDHEN, CDR2 SYDVKM. CDR3 size: 16 residues. Trimming left V 8 bases short and J 6 bases short, with 25 bases between.

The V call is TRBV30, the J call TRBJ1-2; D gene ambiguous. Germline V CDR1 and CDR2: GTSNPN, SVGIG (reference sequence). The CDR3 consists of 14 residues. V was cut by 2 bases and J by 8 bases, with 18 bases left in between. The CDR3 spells CAWSSREGRKGYTF. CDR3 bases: TGTGCCTGGAGTAGTAGGGAGGGAAGAAAAGGCTACACCTTC.

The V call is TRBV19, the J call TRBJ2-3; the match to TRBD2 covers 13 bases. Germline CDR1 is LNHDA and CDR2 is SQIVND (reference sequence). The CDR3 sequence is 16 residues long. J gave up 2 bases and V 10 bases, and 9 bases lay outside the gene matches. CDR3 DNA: TGTGCCACCCGGACTAGCGGGGGACCTGACACAGATACGCAGTATTTT. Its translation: CATRTSGGPDTDTQYF.

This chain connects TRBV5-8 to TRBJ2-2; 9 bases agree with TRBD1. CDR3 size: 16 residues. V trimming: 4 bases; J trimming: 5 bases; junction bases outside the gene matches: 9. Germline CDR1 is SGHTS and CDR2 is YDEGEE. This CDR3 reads CASSHRPGTGTGELFF. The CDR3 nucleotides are TGTGCCAGCAGCCACCGTCCCGGGACAGGGACCGGGGAGCTGTTTTTT.

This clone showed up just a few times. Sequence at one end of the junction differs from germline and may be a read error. This chain's CDR3 is CATSPGSSQETQYF. Here the CDR3 DNA reads TGTGCCACCAGCCCCGGGTCTTCCCAAGAGACCCAGTACTTC. This chain links TRBV5-4 with TRBJ2-5, with D unresolved. This CDR3 comprises 14 residues. The V gene's germline CDR1 is SGHNT and CDR2 YYREEE (reference sequence).

The CDR3 is CASGLVRDSPLHF. CDR3 nucleotide sequence: TGTGCTAGTGGTTTGGTGAGGGATTCACCCCTCCACTTT. This chain uses TRBV12-5 with TRBJ1-6; unclear D gene. Trimming removed 0 bases from V and 8 bases from J, with 5 bases in between. In germline, CDR1 is LGHNT, CDR2 FRNRAP. The CDR3 length is 13 residues.

DNA of the CDR3: TGTGCCAGCAGTTTATTAGGCGGGTCTCCTGGAAACACCATATATTTT. Translation: CASSLLGGSPGNTIYF. The chain uses TRBV28 and TRBJ1-3; unclear D gene. The CDR3 has 16 residues. Germline-derived CDR1 and CDR2 are MDHEN and SYDVKM. V gave up 1 base and J gave up 2 bases, with 12 bases separating them. Variable domain in full (rest from reference TRBV28 and TRBJ1-3): DVKVTQSSRYLVKRTGEKVFLECVQDMDHENMFWYRQDPGLGLRLIYFSYDVKMKEKGDIPEGYSVSREKKERFSLILESASTNQTSMYLCASSLLGGSPGNTIYFGEGSWLTVV.

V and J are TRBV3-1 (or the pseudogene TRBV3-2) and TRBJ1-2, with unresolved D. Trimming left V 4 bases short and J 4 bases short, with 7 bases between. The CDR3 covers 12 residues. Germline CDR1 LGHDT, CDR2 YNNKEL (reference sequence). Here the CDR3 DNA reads TGTGCCAGCAGCCTGGAGCCCTATGGCTACACCTTC. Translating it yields CASSLEPYGYTF.

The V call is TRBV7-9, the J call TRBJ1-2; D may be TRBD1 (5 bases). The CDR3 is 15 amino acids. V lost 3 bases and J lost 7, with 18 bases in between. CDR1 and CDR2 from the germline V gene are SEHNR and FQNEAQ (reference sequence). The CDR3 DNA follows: TGTGCCAGCAGCTTCCTACAGGACCAAATTGCTGGCTACACCTTC. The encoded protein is CASSFLQDQIAGYTF.

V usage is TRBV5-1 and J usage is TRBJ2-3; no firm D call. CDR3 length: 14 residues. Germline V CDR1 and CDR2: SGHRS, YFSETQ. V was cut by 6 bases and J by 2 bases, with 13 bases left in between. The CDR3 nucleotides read TGCGCCAGCAACCCACAGAAACCCACAGATACGCAGTATTTT. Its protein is CASNPQKPTDTQYF.

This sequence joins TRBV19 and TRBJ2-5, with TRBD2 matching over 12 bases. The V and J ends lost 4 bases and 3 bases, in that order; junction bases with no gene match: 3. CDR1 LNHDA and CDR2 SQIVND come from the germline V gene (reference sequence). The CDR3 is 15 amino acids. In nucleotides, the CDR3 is TGTGCCAGTAGTAAGCTAGCGGGAGGGAAAGAGACCCAGTACTTC. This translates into CASSKLAGGKETQYF.

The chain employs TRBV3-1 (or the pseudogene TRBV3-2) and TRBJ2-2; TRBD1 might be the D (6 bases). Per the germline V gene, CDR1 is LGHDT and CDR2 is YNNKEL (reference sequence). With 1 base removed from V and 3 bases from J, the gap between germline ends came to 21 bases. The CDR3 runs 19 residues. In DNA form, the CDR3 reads TGTGCCAGCAGCCAAGGGACAGCGCTATGGACTCGGGACACCGGGGAGCTGTTTTTT. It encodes CASSQGTALWTRDTGELFF.

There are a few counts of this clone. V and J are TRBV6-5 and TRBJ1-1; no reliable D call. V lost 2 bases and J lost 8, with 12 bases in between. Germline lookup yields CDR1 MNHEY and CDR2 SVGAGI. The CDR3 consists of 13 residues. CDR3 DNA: TGTGCCAGCAGTTACGAATTTCCGGTGGAAGCTTTCTTT. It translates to CASSYEFPVEAFF.

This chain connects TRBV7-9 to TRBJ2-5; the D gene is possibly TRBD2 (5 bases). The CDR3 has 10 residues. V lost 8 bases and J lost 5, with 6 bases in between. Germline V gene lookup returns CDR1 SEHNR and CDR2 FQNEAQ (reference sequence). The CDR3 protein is CASGEETQYF. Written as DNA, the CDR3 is TGTGCCAGCGGGGAGGAGACCCAGTACTTC. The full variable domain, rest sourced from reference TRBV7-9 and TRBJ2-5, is DTGVSQNPRHKITKRGQNVTFRCDPISEHNRLYWYRQTLGQGPEFLTYFQNEAQLEKSRLLSDRFSAERPKGSFSTLEIQRTEQGDSAMYLCASGEETQYFGPGTRLLVL.

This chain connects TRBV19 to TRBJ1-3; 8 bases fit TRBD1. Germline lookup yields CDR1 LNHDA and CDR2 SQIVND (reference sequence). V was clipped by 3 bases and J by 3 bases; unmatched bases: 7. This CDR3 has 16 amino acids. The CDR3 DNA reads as TGTGCCAGTAGTATCCAGGGGGCTGCTTATGGAAACACCATATATTTT. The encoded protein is CASSIQGAAYGNTIYF.

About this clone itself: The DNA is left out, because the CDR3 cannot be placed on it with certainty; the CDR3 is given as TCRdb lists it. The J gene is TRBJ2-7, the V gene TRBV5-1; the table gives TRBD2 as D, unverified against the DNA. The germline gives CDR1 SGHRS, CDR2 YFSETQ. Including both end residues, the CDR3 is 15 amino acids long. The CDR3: CASTSGRETAYEQYF.

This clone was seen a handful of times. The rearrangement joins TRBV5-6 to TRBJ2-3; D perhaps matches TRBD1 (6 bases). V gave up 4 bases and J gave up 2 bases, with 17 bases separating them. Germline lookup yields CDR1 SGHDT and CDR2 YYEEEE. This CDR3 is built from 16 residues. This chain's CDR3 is CASSPRNHRATDTQYF. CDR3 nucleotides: TGTGCCAGCAGCCCCAGGAACCACAGGGCCACAGATACGCAGTATTTT.

The CDR3 DNA sequence: TGTGCCAGCAGTATAACTGCAACTAATGAAAAACTGTTTTTT. Amino acids: CASSITATNEKLFF. The chain links TRBV7-2 to TRBJ1-4; D gene ambiguous. The CDR3 covers 14 residues. The V end was cut by 6 bases, the J end by 0 bases, with 8 bases between. Germline CDR1 SGHTA, CDR2 FQGNSA.

CDR3 region: CASSTTGTDTQYF. The CDR3 coding sequence is TGTGCCAGTAGTACAACAGGGACAGATACGCAGTATTTT. The genes are TRBV19 and TRBJ2-3; D is perhaps TRBD1 (6 bases). Germline-derived CDR1 and CDR2 are LNHDA and SQIVND (reference sequence). Trimming removed 4 bases at V and 3 bases at J, with 8 bases between. The CDR3 totals 13 residues.

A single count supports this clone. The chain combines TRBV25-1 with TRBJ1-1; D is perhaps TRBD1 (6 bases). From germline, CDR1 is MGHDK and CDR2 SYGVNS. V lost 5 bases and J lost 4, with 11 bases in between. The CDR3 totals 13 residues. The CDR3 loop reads CASSSGGLTEAFF. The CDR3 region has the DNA TGTGCCAGCAGTTCGGGGGGGCTCACTGAAGCTTTCTTT.

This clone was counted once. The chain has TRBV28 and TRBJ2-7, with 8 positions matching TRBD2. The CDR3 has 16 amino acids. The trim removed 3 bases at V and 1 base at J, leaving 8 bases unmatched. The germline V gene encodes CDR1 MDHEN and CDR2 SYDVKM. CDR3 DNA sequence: TGTGCCAGCAGTTTCCCCCGGGGGGGGGAGTCCTACGAGCAGTACTTC. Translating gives CASSFPRGGESYEQYF.

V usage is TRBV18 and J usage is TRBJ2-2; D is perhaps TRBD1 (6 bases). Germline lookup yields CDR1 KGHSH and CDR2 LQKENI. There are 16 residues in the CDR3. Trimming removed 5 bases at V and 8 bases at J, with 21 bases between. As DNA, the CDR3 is TGTGCCAGCTCAGACAACGACAGGATTTCTGTAGGGGAGCTGTTTTTT. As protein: CASSDNDRISVGELFF.

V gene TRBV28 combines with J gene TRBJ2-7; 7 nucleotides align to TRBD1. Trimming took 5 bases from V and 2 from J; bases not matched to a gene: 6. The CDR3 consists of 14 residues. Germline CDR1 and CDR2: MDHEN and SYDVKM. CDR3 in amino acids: CASSGGDSPYEQYF. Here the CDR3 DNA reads TGTGCCAGCAGTGGTGGGGACAGCCCCTACGAGCAGTACTTC.

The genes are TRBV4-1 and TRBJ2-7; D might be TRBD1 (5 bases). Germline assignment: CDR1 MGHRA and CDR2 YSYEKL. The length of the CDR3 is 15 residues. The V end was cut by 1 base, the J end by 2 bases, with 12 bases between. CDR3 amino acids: CASSQGGTGTYEQYF. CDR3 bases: TGCGCCAGCAGCCAAGGTGGAACAGGCACCTACGAGCAGTACTTC.

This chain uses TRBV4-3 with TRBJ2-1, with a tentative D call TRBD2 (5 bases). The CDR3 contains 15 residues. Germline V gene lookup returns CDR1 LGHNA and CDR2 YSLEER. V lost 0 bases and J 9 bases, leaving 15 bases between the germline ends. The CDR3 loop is CASSQDQRLAGEQFF. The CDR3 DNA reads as TGCGCCAGCAGCCAAGATCAACGCCTAGCTGGTGAGCAGTTCTTC.